This T cell receptor (beta chain) was documented in a study of T cell responses to AZD1222 COVID-19 vaccine. Study overall: Second-dose schedules of about 4 or about 12 weeks were combined. Study-wide results and caveats: Increased Spike-specific TCR breadth and depth were observed after two AZD1222 doses. Only 5 to 7 individuals given AZD1222 were seropositive at baseline. Nearly half of spike-specific TCRs reportedly target variant regions that are unmutated in the B.1.351 and B.1.1.7 variants.

In the case of this clone: The antigen is not known.

The protocol was immunoSEQ multiplex PCR, while the TCRdb copy is restricted to in-frame clones and leaves out a portion. The table includes approximately 150,000 clones, 85% to 95% detected once. Sequencing used peripheral blood, obtained on day 0 of AZD1222 vaccination. This TCR was sampled from an adult in good health.

CDR3 in amino acids: CANPKSDKNYGYTF. CDR3 nucleotides: TGTGCCAACCCCAAGTCCGACAAGAACTATGGCTACACCTTC. This chain joins TRBV10-3 and TRBJ1-2; D is unresolved. V lost 10 bases and J 2 bases, leaving 17 bases between the germline ends. From germline, CDR1 is ENHRY and CDR2 SYGVKD. The CDR3 runs to 14 residues.